The 24 T cell receptor beta chains below come from one sample, sequenced in a study of regulatory T cells in long-lasting Graves disease. Construction of TCR beta libraries relied on iRepertoire HTBI primers and on Arm-PCR targeting CDR3 regions. TCRdb recomputed calls from the multiplex PCR reads with MiXCR, one row per CDR3 protein. The sample contains about 430,000 distinct CDR3 sequences, 14% to 15% of which appear only once. Noted time point: newly diagnosed GD, antithyroid drugs for less than 3 months. Scientists built the TCR library using RNA that was extracted from PBMCs. A further study also used this sample, focusing on T cells in Graves' hyperthyroidism and ophthalmopathy.

The sample here was peripheral blood mononuclear cells (PBMCs), taken at new diagnosis, from a patient treated with antithyroid drugs. All receptors come from a woman aged 35 to 49 with Graves disease.

This clonotype showed up many times. This chain joins TRBV28 and TRBJ2-1; the D gene is possibly TRBD2 (6 bases). The V and J ends lost 6 bases and 4 bases respectively, with 10 bases between them. This CDR3 is built from 13 residues. CDR1 MDHEN and CDR2 SYDVKM come from the germline V gene. The CDR3 here is CASSPRGYNEQFF. CDR3 nucleotides: TGTGCCAGCAGCCCCCGGGGGTACAATGAGCAGTTCTTC.

This clonotype has more than one count but fewer than ten. CDR3 coding DNA: TGTGCCAGCAGTTACTCCCGGGACAGGGGTCCCCACTACGAGCAGTACTTC. It translates to CASSYSRDRGPHYEQYF. This chain joins TRBV6-2 or TRBV6-3 and TRBJ2-7, with 10 bases matching TRBD1. The junction had 8 bases not matched to a gene; V was cut back by 0 bases and J by 3 bases. The V gene's germline CDR1 is MNHEY and CDR2 SVGEGT. The CDR3 covers 17 residues.

The CDR3 bases are TGTGCCAGCAGCCACTCTAGCGTAGGAACCGGGGAGCTGTTTTTT. Protein: CASSHSSVGTGELFF. V usage is TRBV5-5 and J usage is TRBJ2-2, with D possibly matching TRBD2 (6 bases). There are 15 residues in the CDR3. V was clipped by 4 bases and J by 5 bases, with 15 bases between them. The V gene's germline CDR1 is SGHKS and CDR2 YYEKEE (reference sequence).

Ten or more counts support this clonotype. V gene TRBV12-3 or TRBV12-4 combines with J gene TRBJ2-5; the D gene is possibly TRBD2 (5 bases). The CDR3 covers 15 residues. V was cut by 3 bases and J by 3 bases, with 14 bases left in between. CDR3 bases: TGTGCCAGCAGTTTTATCCTGAGGGATGAAGAGACCCAGTACTTC. This gives the protein CASSFILRDEETQYF.

This clonotype was detected ten times or more. The chain is built from TRBV3-1 and TRBJ2-1, with 11 bases matching TRBD2. CDR3 length equals 16 residues. The germline V gene encodes CDR1 LGHDT and CDR2 YNNKEL (reference sequence). Trimming cost V 2 bases and J 2 bases; bases outside gene matches: 2. Here the CDR3 reads CASSQRLAGPYNEQFF. The CDR3 DNA sequence: TGTGCCAGCAGCCAAAGACTAGCGGGGCCCTACAATGAGCAGTTCTTC.

This clonotype was seen ten or more times. The V gene is TRBV12-3 or TRBV12-4, the J gene TRBJ2-1, with D possibly being TRBD2 (5 bases). The V and J ends lost 6 bases and 5 bases respectively, with 17 bases between them. The CDR3 runs to 15 residues. In DNA form, the CDR3 reads TGTGCCAGCAGCACGACGAGGGTCCCGCACAATGAGCAGTTCTTC. This encodes CASSTTRVPHNEQFF.

This clonotype was seen many times. The rearrangement joins TRBV2 to TRBJ1-6, with TRBD1 identical over 8 bases. This CDR3 region has 13 residues. The ends lost 7 bases at V and 7 bases at J; junction bases unmatched: 3. Germline CDR1 SNHLY, CDR2 FYNNEI. CDR3 nucleotide sequence: TGTGCCAGCACAGGGGGCAGAAATTCACCCCTCCACTTT. Amino acid sequence: CASTGGRNSPLHF.

In this sample, this clonotype turned up many times. CDR3 loop: CASSLSQTSTDTQYF. CDR3 in DNA: TGTGCCAGCAGCTTATCGCAGACCTCCACAGATACGCAGTATTTT. This chain connects TRBV11-1 to TRBJ2-3; D uncertain. The CDR3 has 15 residues. The germline V gene encodes CDR1 SGHAT and CDR2 FQDESV (reference sequence). V was clipped by 2 bases and J by 2 bases, with 11 bases between them.

This clonotype was seen many times. V and J are TRBV12-3 or TRBV12-4 and TRBJ2-1; 10 bases are a match to TRBD2. The J segment lost 0 bases and the V segment lost 3 bases, leaving 11 bases of the junction unmatched. The CDR3 length is 19 residues. CDR3 coding DNA: TGTGCCAGCAGTTTTTCACTAGCGGGAAGTAAGTTCTCCTACAATGAGCAGTTCTTC. This gives the protein CASSFSLAGSKFSYNEQFF.

This clonotype was seen many times. The chain combines TRBV10-3 with TRBJ2-7, with 9 bases matching TRBD1. Germline CDR1 and CDR2: ENHRY and SYGVKD. The CDR3 length is 13 residues. Trimming cost V 10 bases and J 4 bases; bases outside gene matches: 8. The CDR3 loop is CATAGTGMYEQYF. In DNA form, the CDR3 reads TGTGCCACAGCCGGGACAGGGATGTACGAGCAGTACTTC.

The rearrangement links TRBV15 to TRBJ2-3; the match to TRBD2 covers 7 bases. V lost 0 bases and J lost 8; bases outside the gene matches: 14. CDR3 length: 17 residues. The germline CDR1 and CDR2 sequences are LNHNV and YYDKDF (reference sequence). This chain's CDR3 is CATSRDLGLAWGGTQYF. CDR3 DNA sequence: TGTGCCACCAGCAGAGATCTGGGGCTAGCCTGGGGGGGTACGCAGTATTTT.

The chain has TRBV3-1 and TRBJ2-1, with a weak D call TRBD1 (6 bases). The V end was cut by 3 bases, the J end by 8 bases, with 14 bases between. This CDR3 comprises 14 residues. CDR1 and CDR2 from the germline V gene are LGHDT and YNNKEL (reference sequence). CDR3 residues: CASSQPDRFYEQFF. CDR3 in DNA: TGTGCCAGCAGCCAGCCCGACAGGTTTTATGAGCAGTTCTTC.

A remark on this clonotype: A clone one base away is much larger, so this may be a read error. This chain's CDR3 is CAGSLPRGPNYNEQFF. The CDR3 DNA reads TGTGCCGGCAGCTTACCCAGGGGGCCCAACTACAATGAGCAGTTCTTC. The chain recombines TRBV7-6 with TRBJ2-1, with 8 bases that match TRBD1. CDR1 and CDR2 (germline): SGHVS, FNYEAQ. The CDR3 consists of 16 residues.

This clonotype was counted between two and nine times. V usage is TRBV4-1 and J usage is TRBJ2-5, with TRBD2 matching 9 bases. Germline CDR1 is MGHRA and CDR2 is YSYEKL. This CDR3 comprises 17 residues. V lost 0 bases and J lost 5; bases outside the gene matches: 10. CDR3 loop: CASSQELGGRAGETQYF. The CDR3 DNA sequence: TGCGCCAGCAGCCAAGAGCTCGGCGGGAGGGCCGGGGAGACCCAGTACTTC.

The chain employs TRBV13 and TRBJ2-5; TRBD1 matches at 10 bases. Germline CDR1 and CDR2: PRHDT and FYEKMQ (reference sequence). With V trimmed by 5 bases and J by 5 bases, 8 bases remained unmatched. CDR3 size: 15 residues. The CDR3 DNA sequence: TGTGCCAGCAGCACACAGACAGGGGGCGAGGAGACCCAGTACTTC. Translated, it gives CASSTQTGGEETQYF.

This clonotype was picked up a small number of times. The J gene is TRBJ2-3, the V gene TRBV5-1; 9 nucleotides align to TRBD2. V dropped 0 bases and J dropped 3; count of bases not matched to a gene: 2. CDR1 is SGHRS, CDR2 YFSETQ, per germline. The CDR3 spans 15 residues. As DNA, the CDR3 is TGCGCCAGCAGCTTGGAACTAGCGGGTACAGATACGCAGTATTTT. Protein: CASSLELAGTDTQYF.

The J gene is TRBJ1-5, the V gene TRBV19, with 9 bases fitting TRBD1. Germline V gene sequence: CDR1 LNHDA, CDR2 SQIVND (reference sequence). Trimming at V came to 11 bases and at J to 5 bases, leaving 13 bases not matched to a gene. The CDR3 is made up of 15 amino acids. The CDR3 region has the DNA TGTGCCGGAGGCATATCGGGACAGGGACATCAGCCCCAGCATTTT. This gives the protein CAGGISGQGHQPQHF.

This clonotype has a count of ten or more. The rearrangement joins TRBV3-1 to TRBJ1-6; D possibly corresponds to TRBD1 (6 bases). CDR1 LGHDT and CDR2 YNNKEL come from the germline V gene (reference sequence). V lost 3 bases, J lost 6 bases, and 18 bases lay in between. The CDR3 covers 17 residues. CDR3 in amino acids: CASSQARTAEPNSPLHF. CDR3 bases: TGTGCCAGCAGCCAGGCCAGGACAGCCGAACCTAATTCACCCCTCCACTTT. The whole variable domain, remainder taken from reference TRBV3-1 and TRBJ1-6, is DTAVSQTPKYLVTQMGNDKSIKCEQNLGHDTMYWYKQDSKKFLKIMFSYNNKELIINETVPNRFSPKSPDKAHLNLHINSLELGDSAVYFCASSQARTAEPNSPLHFGNGTRLTVT.

This clonotype was observed a handful of times. The gene calls are TRBV7-3 and TRBJ2-7; perhaps TRBD1 as D (5 bases). Per the germline V gene, CDR1 is SGHTA and CDR2 is FQGTGA. The CDR3 runs 13 residues. Trimming took 11 bases from V and 0 from J, leaving 14 bases between them. The CDR3 protein is CAGFTGFSYEQYF. CDR3 nucleotide sequence: TGTGCCGGATTTACAGGTTTCTCCTACGAGCAGTACTTC.

This clonotype was seen ten or more times. The chain uses TRBV7-9 and TRBJ1-1, with no clear D. V shed 4 bases and J shed 1 base, with 13 bases lying between them. Germline CDR1 and CDR2: SEHNR and FQNEAQ (reference sequence). This CDR3 comprises 15 residues. CDR3 in amino acids: CASSSVRDRNTEAFF. The CDR3 region has the DNA TGTGCCAGCAGCTCCGTGAGGGATAGGAACACTGAAGCTTTCTTT. Full variable domain (outside the CDR3, taken from reference TRBV7-9 and TRBJ1-1): DTGVSQNPRHKITKRGQNVTFRCDPISEHNRLYWYRQTLGQGPEFLTYFQNEAQLEKSRLLSDRFSAERPKGSFSTLEIQRTEQGDSAMYLCASSSVRDRNTEAFFGQGTRLTVV.

At least ten counts were recorded for this clonotype. V is TRBV20-1 and J is TRBJ2-5; D may correspond to TRBD1 or TRBD2 (5 bases each). The CDR3 contains 16 residues. Germline CDR1 and CDR2: DFQATT and SNEGSKA (reference sequence). This CDR3 reads CRGLGPGKEGQETQYF. The DNA for the CDR3 is TGCAGGGGATTGGGTCCCGGGAAAGAGGGGCAAGAGACCCAGTACTTC.

This clonotype was picked up many times. The V call is TRBV12-3 or TRBV12-4, the J call TRBJ1-2; the match to TRBD1 covers 10 bases. Unmatched junction bases numbered 9, after V lost 3 bases and J lost 5 bases. The CDR3 spans 16 residues. The CDR3 loop is CASSLIEPGQGYGYTF. DNA of the CDR3: TGTGCCAGCAGTTTGATTGAACCGGGACAGGGGTATGGCTACACCTTC.

This clonotype was seen a handful of times. Being one base from a much bigger clone, this may be a read error. The V and J genes are TRBV6-5 and TRBJ1-5; D is unclear. This CDR3 has 16 residues. The germline gives CDR1 MNHEY, CDR2 SVGAGI. CDR3 sequence: CASSYPLREGDQPQQF. The CDR3 nucleotides read TGTGCCAGCAGTTACCCCCTCCGGGAGGGTGATCAGCCCCAGCAGTTT.

There are a few counts of this clonotype. The chain combines TRBV20-1 with TRBJ1-1; a weak D match, TRBD1 (5 bases). The CDR3 runs to 12 residues. Germline CDR1 and CDR2: DFQATT and SNEGSKA (reference sequence). Trimming took off 2 bases at V and 5 bases at J, with 9 bases between the two ends. The CDR3 reads CSARPRGTEAFF. The CDR3 DNA reads as TGCAGTGCTAGACCTAGGGGAACTGAAGCTTTCTTT.